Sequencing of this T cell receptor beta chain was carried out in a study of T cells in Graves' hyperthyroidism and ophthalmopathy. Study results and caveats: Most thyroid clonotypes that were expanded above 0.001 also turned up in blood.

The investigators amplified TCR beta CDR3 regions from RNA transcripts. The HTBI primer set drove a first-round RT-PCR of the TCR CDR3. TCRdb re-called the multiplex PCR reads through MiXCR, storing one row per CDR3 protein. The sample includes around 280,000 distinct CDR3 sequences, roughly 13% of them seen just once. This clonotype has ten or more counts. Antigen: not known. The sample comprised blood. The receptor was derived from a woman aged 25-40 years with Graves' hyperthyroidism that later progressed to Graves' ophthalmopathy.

The CDR3 here is CASSERTQSIYF. CDR3 DNA: TGTGCCAGCAGCGAACGGACTCAATCCATATATTTT. This sequence joins TRBV16 and TRBJ1-3, with D hard to call. Trimming removed 5 bases from V and 11 bases from J, with 13 bases in between. This CDR3 region has 12 residues. Germline CDR1 KGHSY, CDR2 FQNENV. The full variable domain, rest sourced from reference TRBV16 and TRBJ1-3, is GEEVAQTPKHLVRGEGQKAKLYCAPIKGHSYVFWYQQVLKNEFKFLISFQNENVFDETGMPKERFSAKCLPNSPCSLEIQATKLEDSAVYFCASSERTQSIYFGEGSWLTVV.